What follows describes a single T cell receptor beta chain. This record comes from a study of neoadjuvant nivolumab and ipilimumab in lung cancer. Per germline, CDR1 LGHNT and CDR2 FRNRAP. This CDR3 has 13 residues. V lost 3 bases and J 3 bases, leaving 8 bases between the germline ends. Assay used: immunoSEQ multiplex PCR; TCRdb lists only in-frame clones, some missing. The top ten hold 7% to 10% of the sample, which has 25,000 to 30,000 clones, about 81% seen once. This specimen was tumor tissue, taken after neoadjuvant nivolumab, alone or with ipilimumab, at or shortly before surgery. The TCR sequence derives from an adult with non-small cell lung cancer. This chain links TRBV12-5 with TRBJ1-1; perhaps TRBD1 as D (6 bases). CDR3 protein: CASGFEGDTEAFF. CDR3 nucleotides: TGTGCTAGTGGTTTTGAGGGGGACACTGAAGCTTTCTTT.